Each of the 28 T cell receptor beta chains below was sequenced from the same sample in a study of T cell responses to AZD1222 COVID-19 vaccine. Repertoires were generated with immunoSEQ multiplex PCR, while TCRdb's copy carries only in-frame clones and drops some. The table includes about 170,000 clones, roughly nine tenths detected once. The sample consisted of peripheral blood, taken 28 days after the second AZD1222 dose. The source of these receptors is an adult who received the AZD1222 COVID-19 vaccine.

This clone was counted only a few times. The V call is TRBV7-9, the J call TRBJ1-4, with D perhaps TRBD1 (5 bases). Per germline, CDR1 SEHNR and CDR2 FQNEAQ (reference sequence). CDR3 length: 12 residues. V lost 10 bases to trimming and J lost 4 bases, with 10 bases between them. The CDR3 DNA reads as TGTGCCACAAAGGGGCTTAATGAAAAACTGTTTTTT. Its translation is CATKGLNEKLFF.

The chain uses TRBV6-5 and TRBJ2-1, with D possibly being TRBD1 (5 bases). The CDR3 extends over 13 amino acids. V lost 4 bases and J 6 bases, leaving 10 bases between the germline ends. The germline gives CDR1 MNHEY, CDR2 SVGAGI. The CDR3 region has the DNA TGTGCCAGCAGTTTCCTGGGGCGCAATGAGCAGTTCTTC. Amino acid sequence: CASSFLGRNEQFF.

This chain links TRBV6-2 or TRBV6-3 with TRBJ1-2; D uncertain. Trimming pared 5 bases from V and 4 bases from J, leaving 8 bases between. Germline loops: CDR1 MNHEY, CDR2 SVGEGT. This CDR3 is 12 amino acids long. CDR3 amino acids: CASSIDGYGYTF. The CDR3, as DNA: TGTGCCAGCAGTATTGACGGCTATGGCTACACCTTC.

The J gene is TRBJ1-2, the V gene TRBV18, with a possible D match to TRBD1 (5 bases). Per germline, CDR1 KGHSH and CDR2 LQKENI. This CDR3 contains 15 residues. Trimming shortened V by 2 bases and J by 2 bases, and 12 bases separated the two germline ends. This chain's CDR3 is CASSPNQQENYGYTF. The CDR3 DNA reads TGTGCCAGCTCACCAAACCAACAGGAGAACTATGGCTACACCTTC.

The genes are TRBV7-2 and TRBJ1-3; D remains ambiguous. CDR3 length: 15 amino acids. Germline V gene data show CDR1 as SGHTA and CDR2 as FQGNSA. Trimming stripped 1 base from V and 0 bases from J, with 7 bases between. The CDR3 DNA reads as TGTGCCAGCAGCTTAGGCAGCAACTCTGGAAACACCATATATTTT. Translated, it gives CASSLGSNSGNTIYF. The whole variable domain, remainder taken from reference TRBV7-2 and TRBJ1-3, is GAGVSQSPSNKVTEKGKDVELRCDPISGHTALYWYRQSLGQGLEFLIYFQGNSAPDKSGLPSDRFSAERTGGSVSTLTIQRTQQEDSAVYLCASSLGSNSGNTIYFGEGSWLTVV.

This clone was seen just once. This chain connects TRBV27 to TRBJ2-7; TRBD1 or TRBD2 may be the D gene (7 bases each). Trimming removed 6 bases at V and 6 bases at J, with 18 bases between. The CDR3 runs to 14 residues. Germline V CDR1 and CDR2: MNHEY, SMNVEV (reference sequence). The CDR3 loop is CASSQDRVAGEQYF. CDR3 bases: TGTGCCAGCAGCCAAGACAGGGTAGCGGGCGAGCAGTACTTC.

V and J are TRBV19 and TRBJ2-7; 10 nucleotides match TRBD1. CDR3 length: 14 residues. Trimming took 4 bases from V and 4 from J; bases not matched to a gene: 4. Germline assignment: CDR1 LNHDA and CDR2 SQIVND (reference sequence). CDR3 coding DNA: TGTGCCAGTAGTAATCCGGGACAGGGGTACGAGCAGTACTTC. Encoded protein: CASSNPGQGYEQYF.

This CDR3 reads CASSFFEGTTNEKLFF. The DNA of the CDR3 is TGTGCCAGCTCCTTTTTCGAAGGGACGACTAATGAAAAACTGTTTTTT. The chain combines TRBV18 with TRBJ1-4, with D possibly being TRBD1 (5 bases). Looked up from germline, CDR1 is KGHSH and CDR2 is LQKENI. V was trimmed by 6 bases and J by 2 bases, leaving 16 bases between them. The CDR3 contains 16 residues.

The rearrangement uses TRBV11-2 and TRBJ2-5; D might be TRBD1 (6 bases). CDR3 length equals 14 residues. The V and J ends lost 2 bases and 2 bases respectively, with 9 bases between them. Germline V lookup: CDR1 SGHAT, CDR2 FQNNGV. CDR3 sequence (DNA): TGTGCCAGCAGCTTAATAACAGGGCAAGAGACCCAGTACTTC. It translates to CASSLITGQETQYF. The full variable domain, in which reference TRBV11-2 and TRBJ2-5 provide the parts outside the CDR3, is EAGVAQSPRYKIIEKRQSVAFWCNPISGHATLYWYQQILGQGPKLLIQFQNNGVVDDSQLPKDRFSAERLKGVDSTLKIQPAKLEDSAVYLCASSLITGQETQYFGPGTRLLVL.

The V and J genes are TRBV4-2 and TRBJ1-1, with D unclear. Trimming removed 0 bases from V and 1 base from J, with 9 bases in between. Germline V gene lookup returns CDR1 LGHNA and CDR2 YNFKEQ. The CDR3 runs to 15 residues. CDR3 in amino acids: CASSQDTPGNTEAFF. Here the CDR3 DNA reads TGTGCCAGCAGCCAAGATACACCGGGGAACACTGAAGCTTTCTTT.

This rearrangement joins TRBV7-2 to TRBJ1-2, with a weak D call TRBD1 (6 bases). The CDR3 has 13 amino acids. Germline assignment: CDR1 SGHTA and CDR2 FQGNSA. With 1 base removed from V and 4 bases from J, the gap between germline ends came to 7 bases. The CDR3 spells CASSLEGGYGYTF. The CDR3 coding sequence is TGTGCCAGCAGCTTAGAAGGGGGCTATGGCTACACCTTC.

The chain couples TRBV14 to TRBJ2-2; D is unclear. The CDR3 spans 12 residues. Between the trimmed V and J ends, which lost 4 bases and 8 bases, there was a span of 8 bases. Germline V gene sequence: CDR1 SGHDN, CDR2 FVKESK. CDR3 sequence reads: CASSLTTGELFF. CDR3 DNA sequence: TGTGCCAGCAGCCTCACGACAGGGGAGCTGTTTTTT.

V usage is TRBV5-1 and J usage is TRBJ1-6, with D tentatively TRBD1 (6 bases). Looked up from germline, CDR1 is SGHRS and CDR2 is YFSETQ. V was pared by 5 bases and J by 0 bases, with 12 bases between. The CDR3 is 16 amino acids. CDR3 loop: CASRYGTISYNSPLHF. Here the CDR3 DNA reads TGCGCCAGCAGATACGGGACAATCTCCTATAATTCACCCCTCCACTTT.

Note on this clone: An end of the junction differs from the germline gene, which may be a read error. V and J are TRBV5-5 and TRBJ1-4; 7 bases match TRBD1. CDR3 size: 15 residues. CDR1 and CDR2 from the germline V gene are SGHKS and YYEKEE (reference sequence). The chain's CDR3 is CASGLRAQGVERLFF. The DNA of the CDR3 is TGTGCCAGCGGATTACGGGCCCAGGGGGTGGAAAGACTGTTTTTT.

The V gene is TRBV9, the J gene TRBJ2-1; TRBD2 matches at 11 bases. This CDR3 comprises 17 residues. The J segment lost 8 bases and the V segment lost 4 bases, leaving 14 bases of the junction unmatched. Germline lookup yields CDR1 SGDLS and CDR2 YYNGEE. The CDR3, as DNA: TGTGCCAGCAGCACAACCGGGGCCTTAGCGGGGGGGCATGAGCAGTTCTTC. Its translation: CASSTTGALAGGHEQFF.

This rearrangement joins TRBV7-2 to TRBJ1-5; a possible D gene is TRBD1 (5 bases). Trimming cost V 3 bases and J 1 base, with 10 bases left between them. The CDR3 runs to 15 residues. From germline, CDR1 is SGHTA and CDR2 FQGNSA. CDR3 in DNA: TGTGCCAGCAGCTTTTTCCAGGGCAGCAATCAGCCCCAGCATTTT. Translated, it gives CASSFFQGSNQPQHF.

The gene calls are TRBV25-1 and TRBJ2-5; 8 positions agree with TRBD2. The germline V gene has CDR1 MGHDK and CDR2 SYGVNS. CDR3 length: 15 residues. Trimming removed 0 bases from V and 3 bases from J; junction bases left unmatched: 3. CDR3 in DNA: TGTGCCAGCAGTGAATATACTAGCGGAAAAGAGACCCAGTACTTC. Encoded protein: CASSEYTSGKETQYF. The full variable domain, with the rest looked up from reference TRBV25-1 and TRBJ2-5, is EADIYQTPRYLVIGTGKKITLECSQTMGHDKMYWYQQDPGMELHLIHYSYGVNSTEKGDLSSESTVSRIRTEHFPLTLESARPSHTSQYLCASSEYTSGKETQYFGPGTRLLVL.

This clone has just a few counts. The chain is built from TRBV11-2 and TRBJ2-1, with 13 nucleotides matching TRBD2. The CDR3 has 19 amino acids. The J segment lost 1 base and the V segment lost 5 bases, leaving 11 bases of the junction unmatched. Germline lookup yields CDR1 SGHAT and CDR2 FQNNGV. This CDR3 is CASSLRGTSGMRSYNEQFF. CDR3 sequence (DNA): TGTGCCAGCAGCCTCCGGGGGACTAGCGGGATGCGGTCCTACAATGAGCAGTTCTTC.

This clone showed up just a few times. The genes are TRBV19 and TRBJ1-5, with TRBD1 as a possible D gene (5 bases). V lost 5 bases, J lost 0 bases, and 14 bases lay in between. CDR1 LNHDA and CDR2 SQIVND come from the germline V gene (reference sequence). The CDR3 loop spans 16 amino acids. The CDR3 nucleotides read TGTGCCAGTAGTGGGGGACGAACCTATAGCAATCAGCCCCAGCATTTT. It is translated as CASSGGRTYSNQPQHF.

The chain uses TRBV27 and TRBJ1-6; TRBD1 matches at 9 bases. The CDR3 runs 16 residues. V shed 0 bases and J 8 bases; nucleotides not matched to a gene: 5. Germline V gene data show CDR1 as MNHEY and CDR2 as SMNVEV (reference sequence). CDR3 sequence reads: CASSLSRTGEYSPLHF. CDR3 DNA sequence: TGTGCCAGCAGTTTATCCCGGACAGGGGAGTATTCACCCCTCCACTTT.

V gene TRBV5-1 combines with J gene TRBJ2-1; 10 nucleotides line up with TRBD2. CDR1 and CDR2 (germline): SGHRS, YFSETQ. V was clipped by 4 bases and J by 3 bases; unmatched bases: 10. There are 17 residues in the CDR3. This CDR3 reads CASSIYIAGGYYNEQFF. CDR3 in DNA: TGCGCCAGCAGCATCTACATAGCGGGGGGCTACTACAATGAGCAGTTCTTC.

The CDR3 DNA is TGTGCCAGCAGCGACCCCCCGGGGGTATTAGATACGCAGTATTTT. Protein sequence: CASSDPPGVLDTQYF. The chain carries TRBV9 and TRBJ2-3; TRBD2 is a possible D gene (6 bases). The CDR3 length is 15 residues. Germline V lookup: CDR1 SGDLS, CDR2 YYNGEE. V lost 3 bases and J 5 bases, leaving 16 bases between the germline ends. Full variable domain (outside the CDR3, taken from reference TRBV9 and TRBJ2-3): DSGVTQTPKHLITATGQRVTLRCSPRSGDLSVYWYQQSLDQGLQFLIQYYNGEERAKGNILERFSAQQFPDLHSELNLSSLELGDSALYFCASSDPPGVLDTQYFGPGTRLTVL.

This chain joins TRBV5-5 and TRBJ1-3; D is unresolved. Trimming took 0 bases from V and 0 from J, leaving 7 bases between them. CDR1 and CDR2 (germline): SGHKS, YYEKEE (reference sequence). The CDR3 has 15 amino acids. This CDR3 is CASSLVSYSGNTIYF. As DNA, the CDR3 is TGTGCCAGCAGCTTGGTCAGTTACTCTGGAAACACCATATATTTT.

The chain links TRBV6-5 to TRBJ2-7; TRBD1 matches at 8 bases. CDR3 size: 14 residues. CDR1 and CDR2 from the germline V gene are MNHEY and SVGAGI. V shed 6 bases and J 3 bases; nucleotides not matched to a gene: 7. Here the CDR3 reads CASRTGGVSYEQYF. The CDR3 region has the DNA TGTGCCAGCAGAACAGGGGGAGTAAGCTACGAGCAGTACTTC.

This chain joins TRBV4-3 and TRBJ1-5; D gene uncertain. Looked up from germline, CDR1 is LGHNA and CDR2 is YSLEER. V lost 0 bases and J lost 0, with 9 bases in between. The CDR3 runs to 16 residues. The CDR3 region is CASSQEVVYSNQPQHF. The CDR3 DNA reads as TGCGCCAGCAGCCAAGAGGTTGTTTATAGCAATCAGCCCCAGCATTTT.

The rearrangement uses TRBV27 and TRBJ1-6; 7 nucleotides line up with TRBD1. The CDR3 is 15 residues long. With V trimmed by 6 bases and J by 6 bases, 8 bases remained unmatched. Germline V gives CDR1 MNHEY, CDR2 SMNVEV (reference sequence). CDR3: CASSAGTAINSPLHF. CDR3 bases: TGTGCCAGCAGCGCCGGGACAGCTATTAATTCACCCCTCCACTTT.

The chain is built from TRBV5-5 and TRBJ1-3, with D maybe TRBD1 (5 bases). Germline CDR1 SGHKS, CDR2 YYEKEE (reference sequence). This CDR3 comprises 17 residues. V gave up 1 base and J gave up 2 bases, with 16 bases separating them. The CDR3 sequence is CASSLRGAGKAGNTIYF. For the CDR3, the DNA is TGTGCCAGCAGCTTGAGAGGGGCAGGGAAGGCTGGAAACACCATATATTTT.

This rearrangement joins TRBV5-1 to TRBJ1-5, with a possible D match to TRBD1 (6 bases). The CDR3 length is 15 residues. Trimming removed 2 bases from V and 0 bases from J, with 9 bases in between. Germline CDR1 and CDR2: SGHRS and YFSETQ. CDR3 protein: CASSLGTTSNQPQHF. CDR3 nucleotides: TGCGCCAGCAGCTTAGGGACAACTAGCAATCAGCCCCAGCATTTT.